The 10 T cell receptor beta chains listed next were all sequenced from one sample in a study of T cell responses to AZD1222 COVID-19 vaccine. Profiling relied on immunoSEQ multiplex PCR, and the TCRdb table lists in-frame clones only, not all of them. The sample consists of approximately 100,000 clones, approximately 96% of them appearing once. The sequencing used peripheral blood, collected on day 0 of AZD1222 vaccination. The source of these receptors is an adult in good health.

The chain uses TRBV19 and TRBJ1-5; D is undetermined. V was shortened by 6 bases and J by 0 bases, with 12 bases between the two germline ends. The CDR3 loop spans 15 amino acids. Germline V gene data show CDR1 as LNHDA and CDR2 as SQIVND (reference sequence). CDR3 in DNA: TGTGCCAGTAGCCTTACGGATTATAGCAATCAGCCCCAGCATTTT. It is translated as CASSLTDYSNQPQHF.

This rearrangement joins TRBV7-2 to TRBJ2-3, with 10 bases aligning to TRBD2. J was trimmed by 0 bases and V by 1 base; bases with no gene match: 1. CDR3 size: 16 residues. Germline CDR1 is SGHTA and CDR2 is FQGNSA. CDR3 sequence (DNA): TGTGCCAGCAGCTTAGGAGCGGGGGGGAGCACAGATACGCAGTATTTT. Translating gives CASSLGAGGSTDTQYF.

DNA of the CDR3: TGTGCCAGTAGCATTGGCACAGATACGCAGTATTTT. The encoded protein is CASSIGTDTQYF. This sequence joins TRBV19 and TRBJ2-3, with unresolved D. This CDR3 spans 12 amino acids. Between the trimmed V and J ends, which lost 6 bases and 1 base, there was a span of 5 bases. Germline CDR1 LNHDA, CDR2 SQIVND (reference sequence).

The sample holds one count of this clone. The rearrangement joins TRBV7-9 to TRBJ1-2; perhaps TRBD1 as D (6 bases). The CDR3 sequence is 14 residues long. V dropped 7 bases and J dropped 0 bases, with 12 bases sitting between them. Germline assignment: CDR1 SEHNR and CDR2 FQNEAQ (reference sequence). CDR3: CASTPGEANYGYTF. CDR3 coding DNA: TGTGCCAGCACCCCAGGGGAGGCTAACTATGGCTACACCTTC.

This clone occurred once. The chain joins TRBV7-9 to TRBJ1-2; 12 bases agree with TRBD1. Germline V gene sequence: CDR1 SEHNR, CDR2 FQNEAQ (reference sequence). This CDR3 spans 16 amino acids. V gave up 2 bases and J gave up 6 bases; unmatched junction bases: 7. The CDR3 loop is CASSLSRDRGLDGYTF. In DNA, the CDR3 is TGTGCCAGCAGCTTAAGTCGGGACAGGGGGCTGGATGGCTACACCTTC.

The chain combines TRBV7-9 with TRBJ2-7; D call uncertain. V lost 6 bases and J lost 4, with 7 bases in between. Germline loops: CDR1 SEHNR, CDR2 FQNEAQ (reference sequence). CDR3 length equals 11 residues. The CDR3 DNA reads TGTGCCAGCAGTTCGCCGTACGAGCAGTACTTC. Translating gives CASSSPYEQYF.

The chain employs TRBV7-3 and TRBJ2-5, with TRBD2 identical over 8 bases. The CDR3 covers 14 residues. V lost 7 bases and J lost 4; bases outside the gene matches: 8. Germline V gene data show CDR1 as SGHTA and CDR2 as FQGTGA. The CDR3 region has the DNA TGTGCCAGCACTCCGGGAGGGGCCTTAGAGACCCAGTACTTC. This translates into CASTPGGALETQYF.

The chain couples TRBV14 to TRBJ1-2, with TRBD1 as a possible D gene (6 bases). The CDR3 runs 13 residues. From germline, CDR1 is SGHDN and CDR2 FVKESK. V lost 4 bases and J lost 8, with 14 bases in between. CDR3 sequence reads: CASSRTGSGGYTF. CDR3 nucleotide sequence: TGTGCCAGCAGCCGTACAGGGTCGGGAGGCTACACCTTC.

The chain employs TRBV19 and TRBJ1-5, with a weak D call TRBD1 (5 bases). Germline V gene sequence: CDR1 LNHDA, CDR2 SQIVND (reference sequence). V dropped 3 bases and J dropped 7 bases, with 13 bases sitting between them. The CDR3 extends over 14 amino acids. CDR3 amino acids: CASSIGRGDQPQHF. The CDR3 DNA reads as TGTGCCAGTAGTATCGGACGAGGGGACCAGCCCCAGCATTTT. Together with reference TRBV19 and TRBJ1-5, the CDR3 gives the full variable domain: DGGITQSPKYLFRKEGQNVTLSCEQNLNHDAMYWYRQDPGQGLRLIYYSQIVNDFQKGDIAEGYSVSREKKESFPLTVTSAQKNPTAFYLCASSIGRGDQPQHFGDGTRLSIL.

The rearrangement uses TRBV19 and TRBJ2-1, with 11 bases identical to TRBD2. The CDR3 extends over 15 amino acids. Trimming at V came to 8 bases and at J to 9 bases, leaving 12 bases not matched to a gene. Germline lookup yields CDR1 LNHDA and CDR2 SQIVND (reference sequence). The CDR3 sequence is CASAPTSGRVSEQFF. For the CDR3, the DNA is TGTGCCAGTGCCCCAACTAGCGGGAGAGTTAGTGAGCAGTTCTTC. Full variable domain (rest looked up from reference TRBV19 and TRBJ2-1): DGGITQSPKYLFRKEGQNVTLSCEQNLNHDAMYWYRQDPGQGLRLIYYSQIVNDFQKGDIAEGYSVSREKKESFPLTVTSAQKNPTAFYLCASAPTSGRVSEQFFGPGTRLTVL.